Each of the 5 T cell receptor beta chains below was sequenced from the same sample in a study of blood T cell repertoires in COVID-19. Here immunoSEQ multiplex PCR was the method, and the copy in TCRdb shows in-frame clones only, minus some. The data contain about 160,000 clones, 80% to 90% of them singletons. Input material: peripheral blood. The receptors here all came from a man aged 55-75 years with acute or convalescent COVID-19.

This chain links TRBV5-4 with TRBJ1-4; the match to TRBD1 covers 11 bases. Germline trimming cut 3 bases from V and 7 bases from J; bases unmatched to any gene: 5. From germline, CDR1 is SGHNT and CDR2 YYREEE (reference sequence). This CDR3 has 15 residues. This CDR3 is CASSSDRGPVEKLFF. The DNA of the CDR3 is TGTGCCAGCAGCTCGGACAGGGGGCCCGTTGAAAAACTGTTTTTT.

The chain joins TRBV5-1 to TRBJ2-1; 8 bases align to TRBD1. V dropped 4 bases and J dropped 6; count of bases not matched to a gene: 12. From germline, CDR1 is SGHRS and CDR2 YFSETQ. CDR3 length: 16 residues. Here the CDR3 reads CASSLRFLDRGNEQFF. CDR3 coding DNA: TGCGCCAGCAGCCTCAGATTTTTAGACAGGGGCAATGAGCAGTTCTTC.

This clone has only one observation. The CDR3 region has the DNA TGTGCCAGCAGTAGGTCGGCAGGGATGTTAGAGACCCAGTACTTC. Protein: CASSRSAGMLETQYF. V is TRBV6-5 and J is TRBJ2-5; D is perhaps TRBD1 (5 bases). V was cut by 5 bases and J by 4 bases, with 17 bases left in between. Germline assignment: CDR1 MNHEY and CDR2 SVGAGI. This CDR3 comprises 15 residues.

The genes are TRBV7-9 and TRBJ2-1, with 7 positions matching TRBD1. In germline, CDR1 is SEHNR, CDR2 FQNEAQ (reference sequence). This CDR3 spans 15 amino acids. V lost 3 bases, J lost 8 bases, and 10 bases stayed unmatched. The CDR3 nucleotides read TGTGCCAGCAGCTTGGGGCGACAGGGTGTCGATGAGCAGTTCTTC. Protein: CASSLGRQGVDEQFF.

This clone was observed a few times. This chain connects TRBV5-4 to TRBJ2-1, with D uncertain. V was trimmed by 2 bases and J by 6 bases, leaving 9 bases between them. The CDR3 has 13 amino acids. The V gene's germline CDR1 is SGHNT and CDR2 YYREEE (reference sequence). The CDR3 loop reads CASSLDRSNEQFF. The CDR3 region has the DNA TGTGCCAGCAGCTTAGACCGGAGCAATGAGCAGTTCTTC.